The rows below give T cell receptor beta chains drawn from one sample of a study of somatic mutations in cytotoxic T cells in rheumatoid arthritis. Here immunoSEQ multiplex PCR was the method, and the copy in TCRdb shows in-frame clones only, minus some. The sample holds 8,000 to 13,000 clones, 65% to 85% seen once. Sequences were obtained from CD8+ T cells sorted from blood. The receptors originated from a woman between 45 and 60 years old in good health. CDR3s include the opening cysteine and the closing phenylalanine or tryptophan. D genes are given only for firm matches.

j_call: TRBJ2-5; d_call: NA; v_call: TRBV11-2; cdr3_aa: CASSLGWGRDQETQYF; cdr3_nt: TGTGCCAGCAGCTTAGGATGGGGGCGGGACCAAGAGACCCAGTACTTC
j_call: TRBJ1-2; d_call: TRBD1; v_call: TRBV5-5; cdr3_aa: CASSLGTGFNYGYTF; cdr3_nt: TGTGCCAGCAGCTTGGGGACAGGTTTTAACTATGGCTACACCTTC
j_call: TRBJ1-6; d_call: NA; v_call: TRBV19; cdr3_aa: CASSRNSLIEPLHF; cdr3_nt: TGTGCCAGTAGCCGCAACTCCCTGATCGAGCCCCTCCACTTT
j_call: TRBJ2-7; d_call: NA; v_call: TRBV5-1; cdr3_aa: CASSLGGYEQYF; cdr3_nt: TGCGCCAGCAGCTTGGGAGGGTACGAGCAGTACTTC
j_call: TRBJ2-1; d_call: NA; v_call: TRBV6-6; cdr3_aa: CASLGQSGHNEQFF; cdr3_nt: TGTGCCAGCCTCGGACAGAGTGGACACAATGAGCAGTTCTTC
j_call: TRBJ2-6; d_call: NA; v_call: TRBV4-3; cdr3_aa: CASSQDGGAGANVLTF; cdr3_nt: TGCGCCAGCAGCCAAGATGGCGGGGCCGGGGCCAACGTCCTGACTTTC
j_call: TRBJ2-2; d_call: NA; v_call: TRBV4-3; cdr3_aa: CASSQDWTGGVPTGELFF; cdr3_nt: TGCGCCAGCAGCCAAGATTGGACAGGAGGGGTCCCCACCGGGGAGCTGTTTTTT
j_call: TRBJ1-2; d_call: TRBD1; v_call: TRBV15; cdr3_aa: CATSRNRGTVLSYGYTF; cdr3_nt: TGTGCCACCAGCAGGAACAGGGGGACAGTACTCTCCTATGGCTACACCTTC
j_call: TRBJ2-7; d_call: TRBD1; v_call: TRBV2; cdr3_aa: CASSTGIYEQYF; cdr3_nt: TGTGCCAGCTCGACAGGGATCTACGAGCAGTACTTC
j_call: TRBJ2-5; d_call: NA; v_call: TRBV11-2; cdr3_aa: CASSGGKETQYF; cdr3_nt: TGTGCCAGCAGCGGGGGGAAGGAGACCCAGTACTTC
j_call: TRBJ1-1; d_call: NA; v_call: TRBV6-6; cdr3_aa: CASSPPAGRVTEAFF; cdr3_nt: TGTGCCAGCAGCCCTCCAGCGGGCCGGGTCACTGAAGCTTTCTTT
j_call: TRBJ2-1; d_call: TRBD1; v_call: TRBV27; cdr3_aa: CASTSNGQVDNEQFF; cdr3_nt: TGTGCCAGCACCTCGAACGGACAGGTGGACAATGAGCAGTTCTTC